Listed below are T cell receptor beta chains from one sample, sequenced in a study of cytomegalovirus exposure and HLA in healthy donors. Libraries were prepared by immunoSEQ multiplex PCR; TCRdb keeps only in-frame clonotypes and omits some of them. The sample records approximately 130,000 clones, 65% to 85% being singletons. The material sequenced was PBMCs. Receptors originate from a boy aged 5-17 years in good health and CMV-seronegative. Both conserved end residues are part of each CDR3. A D gene is named only where the DNA matches it firmly. Clone size appears in some rows only: once, few, many, or a class for an expanded clone.

d_call	v_call	clone_size	j_call	cdr3_nt	cdr3_aa
.	TRBV14	.	TRBJ1-4	TGTGCCAGCAGCCAAACCGGGACACTTAATGAAAAACTGTTTTTT	CASSQTGTLNEKLFF
.	TRBV29-1	.	TRBJ1-4	TGCAGCCCACTGGGGGGGGTGGATGAAAAACTGTTTTTT	CSPLGGVDEKLFF
TRBD2	TRBV5-1	.	TRBJ2-5	TGCGCCAGCAGCTCCGCCCCACTCATTAGCGGGAGGGCAGTTATGACCCAGTACTTC	CASSSAPLISGRAVMTQYF
.	TRBV7-9	.	TRBJ2-2	TGTGCCAGCAGCTTAGCGCTAACAGTCCGGAACACCGGGGAGCTGTTTTTT	CASSLALTVRNTGELFF
.	TRBV5-4	.	TRBJ2-1	TGTGCCAGCAGCTTGGATGTTAACAATGAGCAGTTCTTC	CASSLDVNNEQFF
.	TRBV15	.	TRBJ2-1	TGTGCCACCAGCACCAACCTATATGGCGGTGAGCAGTTCTTC	CATSTNLYGGEQFF
.	TRBV4-2	.	TRBJ2-2	TGTGCCAGCAGCCAAGATCCCGAGACAACCAACACCGGGGAGCTGTTTTTT	CASSQDPETTNTGELFF
TRBD1	TRBV23-1	few	TRBJ2-7	TGCGCCAGCAGGCCTCCCGGACAGGGGGCAGGCGAGCAGTACTTC	CASRPPGQGAGEQYF
.	TRBV14	.	TRBJ2-4	TGTGCCAGCAGCCAGACTAGTTACATTCAGTACTTC	CASSQTSYIQYF
.	TRBV13	.	TRBJ2-1	TGTGCCAGCAGCCCCGGGCCGACAGGCTTCTTTGATTTATCCAGCGACGGGGATGAGCAGTTCTTC	CASSPGPTGFFDLSSDGDEQFF
.	TRBV30	.	TRBJ2-3	TGTGCCTGGAACGTACTTACAGATACGCAGTATTTT	CAWNVLTDTQYF
.	TRBV29-1	.	TRBJ2-1	TGCAGCGTTGGTACAGCTTACAATGAGCAGTTCTTC	CSVGTAYNEQFF
.	TRBV5-1	.	TRBJ2-1	TGCGCCAGCAGCTTACCCTTACACTCCTACAATGAGCAGTTCTTC	CASSLPLHSYNEQFF
.	TRBV11-3	.	TRBJ2-7	TGTGCCAGCAGCCGAAGGGACACACCCTCCGAGCAGTACTTC	CASSRRDTPSEQYF
TRBD1	TRBV5-4	few	TRBJ1-4	TGTGCCAGCAGCTTGTCCGGCCCAGGGGGAGGAGGCGAAAAACTGTTTTTT	CASSLSGPGGGGEKLFF
.	TRBV19	once	TRBJ1-2	TGTGCCAGTAGTACCCAAGGCCTAGGGGATGGCTACACCTTC	CASSTQGLGDGYTF
TRBD2	TRBV4-1	.	TRBJ2-2	TGCGCCAGCAGCCAAGACCTTTCCGGGAGGGCAGGCGGGGAGCTGTTTTTT	CASSQDLSGRAGGELFF
TRBD1	TRBV19	.	TRBJ1-1	TGTGCCAGTAAACTGACAGGGGTCACCATGAACACTGAAGCTTTCTTT	CASKLTGVTMNTEAFF
TRBD2	TRBV7-6	.	TRBJ2-7	TGTGCCAGCAGCCAGGGACTAGCGGACTCCTACGAGCAGTACTTC	CASSQGLADSYEQYF
TRBD2	TRBV2	few	TRBJ2-7	TGTGCCAGCAGTGGGGGCGGACTAGCGGAGGTCAACGAGCAGTACTTC	CASSGGGLAEVNEQYF
.	TRBV5-1	.	TRBJ2-5	TGCGCCAGCAGCTTGACGGGACACACTAAAGAGACCCAGTACTTC	CASSLTGHTKETQYF
.	TRBV19	.	TRBJ1-4	TGTGCCAGTAGTACTAACAGGATCCTTGGTGAAAAACTGTTTTTT	CASSTNRILGEKLFF
.	TRBV6-5	.	TRBJ2-7	TGTGCCAGCAGTTACAAGGGGTTCTACGAGCAGTACTTC	CASSYKGFYEQYF
TRBD1	TRBV14	few	TRBJ1-2	TGTGCCAGCAGCCCTTCCCGAGCAGGGGGGCTTGGCTACACCTTC	CASSPSRAGGLGYTF
.	TRBV7-8	.	TRBJ2-1	TGTGCCAGCAGCTTGACCCGGCCCAGCGAGAACTACAATGAGCAGTTCTTC	CASSLTRPSENYNEQFF
TRBD2	TRBV5-6	.	TRBJ2-7	TGTGCCAGCAGCTGGACTAGCGGCTCCTACGAGCAGTACTTC	CASSWTSGSYEQYF
TRBD2	TRBV5-1	.	TRBJ2-5	TGCGCCAGCCGACTGGGACTAGCGGGAGAGAGAGAGACCCAGTACTTC	CASRLGLAGERETQYF
TRBD1	TRBV6-1	.	TRBJ1-4	TGTGCCAGCAGTGGCTCTGGGGGACAGGGGGGTGAAAAACTGTTTTTT	CASSGSGGQGGEKLFF
.	TRBV7-3	.	TRBJ2-2	TGTGCCAGCAGCCGCATGCGGGGCGGGGAGCTGTTTTTT	CASSRMRGGELFF
TRBD2	TRBV30	.	TRBJ2-3	TGTGCCTGGAGTGCGGGAGCGGGAGGCACAGATACGCAGTATTTT	CAWSAGAGGTDTQYF
TRBD1	TRBV4-2	.	TRBJ2-7	TGTGCCAGCAGCGGGACAGGAGGTTCCTACGAGCAGTACTTC	CASSGTGGSYEQYF
TRBD2	TRBV4-1	.	TRBJ2-1	TGCGCCAGCAGCCAAGATAGCGGGAAATACAATGAGCAGTTCTTC	CASSQDSGKYNEQFF
.	TRBV4-1	.	TRBJ1-5	TGCGCCAGCAGCCACGCAGGTATGGGTGGCAATCAGCCCCAGCATTTT	CASSHAGMGGNQPQHF
TRBD1	TRBV27	.	TRBJ2-7	TGTGCCAGCAGTCCTTCGGGGACAGGTACCTACGAGCAGTACTTC	CASSPSGTGTYEQYF
.	TRBV7-7	.	TRBJ2-5	TGTGCCAGCAGCTTAGGAGCCCAAGAGACCCAGTACTTC	CASSLGAQETQYF
TRBD1	TRBV19	.	TRBJ1-2	TGTGCCAGTAGTCGACAGGGAAATTCGGAGGGCTACACCTTC	CASSRQGNSEGYTF
TRBD1	TRBV6-5	.	TRBJ2-7	TGTGCCAGCAGTTCGGGACAGCCCTACGAGCAGTACTTC	CASSSGQPYEQYF
TRBD2	TRBV25-1	.	TRBJ2-1	TGTGCCAGCAGTGAAATAGGCGGCGGGGGGGGTAATGAGCAGTTCTTC	CASSEIGGGGGNEQFF
TRBD1	TRBV5-6	.	TRBJ1-2	TGTGCCAGCAGCTGGGACAGGGGGAATGGCTACACCTTC	CASSWDRGNGYTF
.	TRBV10-3	.	TRBJ2-5	TGTGCCATCAGTGAGCCCACCGGGACACAAGAGACCCAGTACTTC	CAISEPTGTQETQYF
.	TRBV30	.	TRBJ2-3	TGTGCCTGGAATCAGGGTCAAGATACGCAGTATTTT	CAWNQGQDTQYF
.	TRBV7-6	.	TRBJ1-1	TGTGCCAGCACCAATCCCGGGAACACTGAAGCTTTCTTT	CASTNPGNTEAFF
TRBD1	TRBV5-4	.	TRBJ1-3	TGTGCCAGCAGTTTCCGGGACAGGGGTGACACCATATATTTT	CASSFRDRGDTIYF
.	TRBV7-8	.	TRBJ2-3	TGTGCCAGCAGCCCCCGGCAGGGGATCCCTAGCACAGATACGCAGTATTTT	CASSPRQGIPSTDTQYF
.	TRBV29-1	.	TRBJ1-5	TGCAGCGTTGTCGGAGGGGCCATCTATAGCAATCAGCCCCAGCATTTT	CSVVGGAIYSNQPQHF